These 4 T cell receptor delta chains were all obtained from the same sample, sequenced in a study of gamma-delta T cells after stem cell transplantation (TCRdb year 2016). Library preparation employed RT-PCR. The run used an Illumina MiSeq. TCRdb reprocessed the public reads with the caller CATT; rows with the same DNA were merged afterwards. This sample has 810 or so delta-chain clones in its table, and around a sixth of those were observed once. The ten largest clones represent about 60% of the sample. Sequenced sample: gamma-delta T cells. The receptor source for this set is a human donor. It is not recorded whose cells these are; they may come from a transplant donor.

This clone has more than one count but fewer than ten. This chain links TRDV2 with TRDJ1; D perhaps matches TRDD3 (6 bases). The V end lost 0 bases, the J end lost 5 bases, and 15 bases lay between the germline ends. The CDR3 is 15 amino acids. CDR1 and CDR2 (germline): GEAIGNYY, EKD. The DNA of the CDR3 is TGTGCCTGTGACACCGTTGGGGGCTATATAGATAAACTCATCTTT. Its protein product is CACDTVGGYIDKLIF.

No V gene call was produced; the J gene was TRDJ3; the D call of TRDD3 is as the table states it, not checked on the DNA. The CDR3 has 20 residues. The CDR3 here is CACDTPGDDQSSCDTRPMFF. CDR3 DNA: TGTGCCTGTGACACTCCCGGGGACGACCAGAGCTCCTGTGACACCCGCCCGATGTTTTTC.

This clone appeared a few times. The CDR3 reads CACDQLGIPTDKLIF. The DNA for the CDR3 is TGTGCCTGTGACCAGCTGGGGATACCCACCGATAAACTCATCTTT. V gene TRDV2 combines with J gene TRDJ1; 8 bases fit TRDD3. Germline V gene sequence: CDR1 GEAIGNYY, CDR2 EKD. This CDR3 has 15 residues. V gave up 3 bases and J gave up 1 base; unmatched junction bases: 6.

This clone was picked up a small number of times. A junction boundary mismatches the germline segment, possibly from a read error. This same CDR3 is encoded by further DNA sequences in the sample. This chain uses TRDV2 with TRDJ3; TRDD3 agrees at 8 bases. This CDR3 comprises 16 residues. CDR1 is GEAIGNYY, CDR2 EKD, per germline. DNA of the CDR3: TGTGCCTGCGACACGGCTGGGGGAGTCGACACCCGACAGATGTTTTTC. It is translated as CACDTAGGVDTRQMFF.